Here is one TCR beta chain with its context. These data come from a study of memory CD4+ T cells and cytomegalovirus serostatus. V shed 0 bases and J shed 5 bases, with 10 bases lying between them. The V gene's germline CDR1 is LGHNA and CDR2 YSLEER. The CDR3 runs to 15 residues. Per the original methods: Out-of-frame sequences were removed, leaving 2,204,828 distinct TCRbeta sequences. TCRdb's table, derived via immunoSEQ multiplex PCR, lists solely in-frame clones and lacks some. V and J calls plus clone size are reproduced from that table; the DNA served to infer D and trimming. The profile shows tens of thousands of clones, approximately 78% of them singletons. Single viable CD3+CD4+CD8-CD45RO+ cells were sorted as the memory CD4+ T cells.

The TCR was taken from an adult in good health and CMV-seronegative. The gene calls are TRBV4-3 and TRBJ1-4; D ambiguous. The sample was memory CD4+ T cells from blood. The CDR3 protein is CASSQDLRGNEKLFF. The CDR3 DNA follows: TGCGCCAGCAGCCAAGATTTAAGAGGGAATGAAAAACTGTTTTTT.